The rows below give T cell receptor beta chains drawn from one sample of a study of T cells in tuberculosis. The table came from immunoSEQ multiplex PCR; TCRdb's copy has only in-frame clones and leaves some out. The sample shows approximately 30,000 clones, about 90% of them seen only once. The sequences come from PBMCs, collected at tuberculosis diagnosis. The receptors here all came from an adult with tuberculosis. Each CDR3 is given with its conserved first and last residue. D genes are given only for firm matches. Clone size is stated in some rows and not others, as once, few, many or a class when expanded.

J: TRBJ2-2; V: TRBV4-1; D: .; size: .; DNA: TGCGCCAGCAGCCCCCCAGGGGGGTTAGGGGAGCTGTTTTTT; CDR3: CASSPPGGLGELFF
J: TRBJ1-5; V: TRBV7-2; D: .; size: .; DNA: TGTGCCAGCAGCCCTGGTGGAGGGGCCTCGAGCAATCAGCCCCAGCATTTT; CDR3: CASSPGGGASSNQPQHF
J: TRBJ1-3; V: TRBV28; D: .; size: .; DNA: TGTGCCAGCAGTTATGGGGGACTGAGAGGAAACACCATATATTTT; CDR3: CASSYGGLRGNTIYF
J: TRBJ1-2; V: TRBV30; D: TRBD1; size: once; DNA: TGTGCCTGGGCCGGGACAGCCCTTACTTTAGCTAACTATGGCTACACCTTC; CDR3: CAWAGTALTLANYGYTF
J: TRBJ2-2; V: TRBV19; D: TRBD1; size: .; DNA: TGTGCCAGTAGACAGGGGGACAGGATATTCACCGGGGAGCTGTTTTTT; CDR3: CASRQGDRIFTGELFF
J: TRBJ1-5; V: TRBV5-1; D: .; size: .; DNA: TGCGCCAGCAGCTTGGATGGTTACGGTCAGCCCCAGCATTTT; CDR3: CASSLDGYGQPQHF
J: TRBJ1-1; V: TRBV4-1; D: .; size: once; DNA: TGCGCCAGCAGTCCCGTGGGTACAGGGCCGACTGACACTGAAGCTTTCTTT; CDR3: CASSPVGTGPTDTEAFF
J: TRBJ2-5; V: TRBV5-6; D: .; size: .; DNA: TGTGCCAGCAGCTTGGGGCCAGCGCCTACGTACCAAGAGACCCAGTACTTC; CDR3: CASSLGPAPTYQETQYF
J: TRBJ2-7; V: TRBV5-4; D: TRBD1; size: .; DNA: TGTGCCAGCAGCACAACAGGGGGGACGGCCATATACTTC; CDR3: CASSTTGGTAIYF
J: TRBJ2-5; V: TRBV19; D: .; size: .; DNA: TGTGCCAGTAGTATAGGGACAGCCTCTTTTGTGACCCAGTACTTC; CDR3: CASSIGTASFVTQYF
J: TRBJ1-3; V: TRBV18; D: TRBD1; size: .; DNA: TGTGCCAGCGGGGGGACAGGAGAAAACACCATATATTTT; CDR3: CASGGTGENTIYF
J: TRBJ2-7; V: TRBV29-1; D: .; size: .; DNA: TGCAGCGTTGGACAGTCCCTCTACGAGCAGTACTTC; CDR3: CSVGQSLYEQYF
J: TRBJ1-2; V: TRBV4-2; D: .; size: .; DNA: TGTGCCAGCAGCCAAGAAATCGGCAGGGCTAACTATGGCTACACCTTC; CDR3: CASSQEIGRANYGYTF
J: TRBJ1-1; V: TRBV6-5; D: .; size: .; DNA: TGTGCCAGCAATCTTAACAGGGAGACGTTCTTT; CDR3: CASNLNRETFF
J: TRBJ2-1; V: TRBV4-3; D: TRBD1; size: .; DNA: TGCGCCAGCAGCCAAGGGGGACAGGGGGGTGATGAGCAGTTCTTC; CDR3: CASSQGGQGGDEQFF
J: TRBJ1-5; V: TRBV2; D: .; size: .; DNA: TGTGCCAGCACCCGGACAGATTATAGCAATCAGCCCCAGCATTTT; CDR3: CASTRTDYSNQPQHF
J: TRBJ2-3; V: TRBV4-3; D: .; size: .; DNA: TGCGCCAGCAGCCAAGATTCCAGGCTCGATACGCAGTATTTT; CDR3: CASSQDSRLDTQYF
J: TRBJ2-3; V: TRBV6-1; D: .; size: .; DNA: TGTGCCAGCAGTGAAATCGGAGGGTCCACAGATACGCAGTATTTT; CDR3: CASSEIGGSTDTQYF
J: TRBJ1-2; V: TRBV20-1; D: TRBD1; size: .; DNA: TGCAGTGCTCCAGGGGGCGATGGCTACACCTTC; CDR3: CSAPGGDGYTF
J: TRBJ1-4; V: TRBV30; D: TRBD1; size: .; DNA: TGTGCCTGGAGTGTACAGGGGGTTGAAAAACTGTTTTTT; CDR3: CAWSVQGVEKLFF
J: TRBJ2-5; V: TRBV5-4; D: TRBD2; size: .; DNA: TGCGCCAGCAGGTCCCCGGGACTAGCGGGACAAGAGACCCAGTACTTC; CDR3: CASRSPGLAGQETQYF
J: TRBJ2-5; V: TRBV10-3; D: .; size: .; DNA: TGTGCCGCCCCCCGGGAACAAGAGACCCAGTACTTC; CDR3: CAAPREQETQYF
J: TRBJ2-7; V: TRBV7-8; D: .; size: .; DNA: TGTGCCAGCAGCTTAGACCCCTACCTAGGGGGCGAGCAGTACTTC; CDR3: CASSLDPYLGGEQYF
J: TRBJ1-1; V: TRBV7-3; D: .; size: .; DNA: TGTGCCAGCAGCTTAAACCGGGGAGATGAAGCTTTCTTT; CDR3: CASSLNRGDEAFF
J: TRBJ2-1; V: TRBV5-4; D: .; size: .; DNA: TGTGCCAGCAGCTTAGTCAGGGGCAATGAGCAGTTCTTC; CDR3: CASSLVRGNEQFF
J: TRBJ1-5; V: TRBV10-2; D: .; size: .; DNA: TGCGCCAGCAGTGCGGGGATTATGACGCCCCAGCATTTT; CDR3: CASSAGIMTPQHF
J: TRBJ2-1; V: TRBV7-6; D: .; size: .; DNA: TGTGCCAGCAGCGCGGAGAGACGGTACAATGAGCAGTTCTTC; CDR3: CASSAERRYNEQFF
J: TRBJ2-1; V: TRBV27; D: TRBD2; size: .; DNA: TGTGCCAGCAGTCCCCGTGGGGTAGCGGGAGTCTGGGAGCAGTTCTTC; CDR3: CASSPRGVAGVWEQFF
J: TRBJ2-4; V: TRBV2; D: .; size: .; DNA: TGTGCCAGCAGGAGGGGAGGTTTTGAGTCAGGCAAAAACATTCAGTACTTC; CDR3: CASRRGGFESGKNIQYF
J: TRBJ2-7; V: TRBV13; D: .; size: .; DNA: TGTGCCAGCAGCGCCGCAGAAGTAGTGGGCCCTCAGGGGTTGGAGCAGTACTTC; CDR3: CASSAAEVVGPQGLEQYF
J: TRBJ1-2; V: TRBV19; D: TRBD1; size: .; DNA: TGTGCCAGTAGTAGGGGACAGACCTATGGCTACACCTTC; CDR3: CASSRGQTYGYTF
J: TRBJ1-6; V: TRBV27; D: .; size: few; DNA: TGTGCCAGCAGTTCGGGGAATTCACCCCTCCACTTT; CDR3: CASSSGNSPLHF
J: TRBJ2-7; V: TRBV10-3; D: TRBD1; size: few; DNA: TGTGCCATCAGTGTAGGACAGGGAGAGCAGTACTTC; CDR3: CAISVGQGEQYF
J: TRBJ2-3; V: TRBV4-1; D: TRBD1; size: .; DNA: TGCGCCAGCAGCGTGGGACAGGGGAATACAGATACGCAGTATTTT; CDR3: CASSVGQGNTDTQYF
J: TRBJ1-5; V: TRBV10-3; D: TRBD1; size: .; DNA: TGTGCCATCAGTGAACAGGGGGCAAATCAGCCCCAGCATTTT; CDR3: CAISEQGANQPQHF